This record looks at one T cell receptor beta chain sequence and its context. These data originate in a study of blood T cell repertoires in COVID-19. Libraries were prepared by immunoSEQ multiplex PCR; TCRdb keeps only in-frame clonotypes and omits some of them. This sample has fewer than 150,000 clones, with about four fifths found just once. CDR1 MGHDK and CDR2 SYGVNS come from the germline V gene. V was clipped by 7 bases and J by 7 bases, with 22 bases between them. The CDR3 contains 16 residues. The clonotype was recovered from a human donor in a cohort sampled during active COVID-19. The sequenced sample was peripheral blood. This sequence joins TRBV25-1 and TRBJ1-4; the D gene is possibly TRBD1 (6 bases). In DNA form, the CDR3 reads TGTGCCAGCACCTCCGGGAAACAGGGCAGCCTTGAAAAACTGTTTTTT. Translation gives CASTSGKQGSLEKLFF.